The 3 T cell receptor beta chains below come from one sample, sequenced in a study of early T cells in non-severe SARS-CoV-2 infection. TCRdb independently ran MiXCR on the 5' RACE reads; one entry per CDR3 protein. The sample carries approximately 84,000 distinct CDR3 sequences, around 14% recorded once. The source material was whole blood. The receptor source for this set is an adult who was a healthcare worker with PCR-confirmed SARS-CoV-2 infection or an uninfected control (not recorded which).

Only a few counts were recorded for this clonotype. V usage is TRBV7-2 and J usage is TRBJ1-4; no firm D call. The CDR3 is made up of 13 amino acids. CDR1 and CDR2 (germline): SGHTA, FQGNSA. V dropped 5 bases and J dropped 5 bases, with 9 bases sitting between them. CDR3 sequence (DNA): TGTGCCAGCAGCGGGTCAGTGAATGAAAAACTGTTTTTT. Translation gives CASSGSVNEKLFF. The entire variable domain, with the rest obtained from reference TRBV7-2 and TRBJ1-4, is as follows: GAGVSQSPSNKVTEKGKDVELRCDPISGHTALYWYRQSLGQGLEFLIYFQGNSAPDKSGLPSDRFSAERTGGSVSTLTIQRTQQEDSAVYLCASSGSVNEKLFFGSGTQLSVL.

This sequence joins TRBV28 and TRBJ2-1, with no clear D. The CDR3 spans 12 residues. The V and J ends lost 5 bases and 10 bases respectively, with 12 bases between them. Germline assignment: CDR1 MDHEN and CDR2 SYDVKM. The chain's CDR3 is CASSPYIGEQFF. CDR3 in DNA: TGTGCCAGCAGTCCGTATATTGGCGAGCAGTTCTTC.

The CDR3 protein is CASSPRGIRTDTQYF. In nucleotides, the CDR3 is TGTGCCAGCAGTCCACGAGGCATACGCACAGATACGCAGTATTTT. V and J are TRBV28 and TRBJ2-3; no definite D call. V shed 5 bases and J shed 1 base, with 13 bases lying between them. CDR1 is MDHEN, CDR2 SYDVKM, per germline. The CDR3 is 15 residues long.